The rows below give T cell receptor beta chains drawn from one sample of a study of siplizumab effects on memory and regulatory T cells. Data came from immunoSEQ multiplex PCR; TCRdb stores just in-frame clones and leaves some out. Among roughly 62,000 clones listed, around 80% were seen once. What was sequenced was memory CD4+ T cells sorted from blood. Every receptor here comes from a human donor in good health. Each CDR3 is given with its conserved first and last residue. Fields, in order: clone size, J gene, V gene, D gene, CDR3 DNA, CDR3 protein. D genes are given only for firm matches. Clone size is stated in some rows and not others, as once, few, many or a class when expanded.

few,TRBJ1-3,TRBV19,-,TGTGCCAGTAGTATGGAGGCGTCTTTCTCTGGAAACACCATATATTTT,CASSMEASFSGNTIYF
-,TRBJ2-4,TRBV4-3,TRBD2,TGCGCCAGCAGCCCTAACACCATGGGGACTAGCGGGGGGGTAGCCAAAAACATTCAGTACTTC,CASSPNTMGTSGGVAKNIQYF
-,TRBJ2-3,TRBV6-6,-,TGTGCCACCTCCCCCCGGGGAGCTAGCACAGATACGCAGTATTTT,CATSPRGASTDTQYF
-,TRBJ2-7,TRBV5-1,TRBD1,TGCGCCAGCACCGCCGGTCCGGGACAGGGGTATCACGAGCAGTACTTC,CASTAGPGQGYHEQYF
-,TRBJ1-2,TRBV29-1,TRBD1,TGCAGCGTCGCCCAGGGGGCCGGCGGCTACACCTTC,CSVAQGAGGYTF
few,TRBJ1-5,TRBV7-2,-,TGTGCCAGCAGCCAACAGGGAAATAGCAATCAGCCCCAGCATTTT,CASSQQGNSNQPQHF
once,TRBJ2-7,TRBV7-3,TRBD2,TGTGCCAGCAGCCCGGGGGGGAGGTCTACCGACGAGCAGTACTTC,CASSPGGRSTDEQYF
-,TRBJ1-4,TRBV7-2,-,TGTGCCAGCAGCAAACAGGGACGGAAAAATGAAAAACTGTTTTTT,CASSKQGRKNEKLFF
-,TRBJ2-5,TRBV10-3,-,TGTGCCATCAGTGTGCAGAGACAAGAGACCCAGTACTTC,CAISVQRQETQYF
-,TRBJ2-1,TRBV5-4,-,TGTGCCAGCAGCTTGGCTAGCTTAAATGAGCAGTTCTTC,CASSLASLNEQFF
once,TRBJ2-3,TRBV5-1,-,TGCGCCAGCAGCTTGGAGGACGGGGGTAATACGCAGTATTTT,CASSLEDGGNTQYF
-,TRBJ1-2,TRBV2,TRBD1,TGTGCCAGCAGTGAATTTGGGACGACAGGGATCTATGGCTACACCTTC,CASSEFGTTGIYGYTF
-,TRBJ2-5,TRBV7-6,TRBD1,TGTGCCAGCAGCCCCGGGACAGATCAAGAGACCCAGTACTTC,CASSPGTDQETQYF
-,TRBJ2-1,TRBV15,TRBD1,TGTGCCACCAGCAGAGAATATGGTTTGACAGGGGTCAATGAGCAGTTCTTC,CATSREYGLTGVNEQFF
-,TRBJ1-1,TRBV29-1,TRBD1,TGCAGCGCCCCCCGGACAGGGGGCACTGAAGCTTTCTTT,CSAPRTGGTEAFF
once,TRBJ2-1,TRBV28,-,TGTGCCACCGAAGTTGGGGGCGCCCAGACACGGAACAATGAGCAGTTCTTC,CATEVGGAQTRNNEQFF
-,TRBJ2-7,TRBV11-2,TRBD1,TGTGCCAGCAGCCCCAATAGGGGACAGGGGTCTGGGGAGCAGTACTTC,CASSPNRGQGSGEQYF
-,TRBJ2-1,TRBV5-1,-,TGCGCCAGCAGGCCCCGTCTGGCCTTGACCGATGAGCAGTTCTTC,CASRPRLALTDEQFF
-,TRBJ1-5,TRBV30,TRBD1,TGTGCCTGGACCGGGACAGGTAATAGCAATCAGCCCCAGCATTTT,CAWTGTGNSNQPQHF
-,TRBJ1-6,TRBV5-6,-,TGTGCCAGCAGCTTGGAACAGGACCGCTCACCCCTCCACTTT,CASSLEQDRSPLHF
-,TRBJ2-5,TRBV6-6,TRBD2,TGTGCCAGCAGTTTCCCGGGGGGGGTGGAGACCCAGTACTTC,CASSFPGGVETQYF
-,TRBJ2-1,TRBV18,-,TGTGCCAGCTCACCGACGAGCTCCTACAATGAGCAGTTCTTC,CASSPTSSYNEQFF
few,TRBJ1-6,TRBV6-5,-,TGTGCCAGCGCTGGGGGAAATTCACCCCTCCACTTT,CASAGGNSPLHF
-,TRBJ1-6,TRBV10-1,TRBD1,TGCGCCAGCAATCGGACAGGGGGGGGATATAATTCACCCCTCCACTTT,CASNRTGGGYNSPLHF
-,TRBJ2-2,TRBV5-1,-,TGCGCCAGCAGCTACCAAGCACTAACGAACACCGGGGAGCTGTTTTTT,CASSYQALTNTGELFF
-,TRBJ1-2,TRBV6-6,-,TGTGCCAGCAGTCCCGGACTGGTTATTTCCTATGGCTACACCTTC,CASSPGLVISYGYTF
once,TRBJ1-2,TRBV4-3,TRBD1,TGCGCCAGCAGCCTGATGGGAGGGACAGGGGGCATGGCCTTC,CASSLMGGTGGMAF
-,TRBJ1-1,TRBV6-5,-,TGTGCCAGCAGTTACTTGGGGAACACTGAAGCTTTCTTT,CASSYLGNTEAFF
-,TRBJ2-7,TRBV6-6,TRBD1,TGTGCCAGCAGTTTCCTCGGGACAGGGGGCGACGAGCAGTACTTC,CASSFLGTGGDEQYF
-,TRBJ1-4,TRBV7-6,TRBD1,TGTGCCAGCAGCTTAGCACCCCCGGGACAGGGGGAAAAACTGTTTTTT,CASSLAPPGQGEKLFF
-,TRBJ2-7,TRBV6-1,-,TGTGCCAGCAGTGGCAAGGTTTCCTACGAGCAGTACTTC,CASSGKVSYEQYF
-,TRBJ2-1,TRBV11-2,TRBD2,TGTGCCAGCAGCTTAGGACTAGCTCGGAGGTACAATGAGCAGTTCTTC,CASSLGLARRYNEQFF
-,TRBJ2-2,TRBV11-3,TRBD1,TGTGCCAGCAGCCCCGGACAGGCCGGGGAGCTGTTTTTT,CASSPGQAGELFF
-,TRBJ1-6,TRBV5-4,-,TGTGCCAGCAGCTTGGGGGGATCACCCCTCCACTTT,CASSLGGSPLHF
-,TRBJ2-5,TRBV4-2,-,TGTGCCAGCAGCCAAGAAGGGCAGCGACAAGAGACCCAGTACTTC,CASSQEGQRQETQYF
-,TRBJ1-1,TRBV11-1,-,TGTGCCAGCAGCTCCCCCAGGGGTGGGCCGGGCACTGAAGCTTTCTTT,CASSSPRGGPGTEAFF
few,TRBJ2-1,TRBV7-6,TRBD1,TGTGCCAGCAGCTCAACAGGGGGCGGGTACAATGAGCAGTTCTTC,CASSSTGGGYNEQFF
-,TRBJ1-5,TRBV30,TRBD1,TGTGCCTGCTCGACAGGGAATAGCAATCAGCCCCAGCATTTT,CACSTGNSNQPQHF
-,TRBJ2-7,TRBV5-4,-,TGTGCCAGCAGCTTGGGGGGAGCTCCCTACGAGCAGTACTTC,CASSLGGAPYEQYF
-,TRBJ1-4,TRBV19,-,TGTGCCAGTAGTAACGGGCTCGCCGGCAGCGATGAAAAACTGTTTTTT,CASSNGLAGSDEKLFF